The 18 T cell receptor beta chains below come from one sample, sequenced in a study of vaccination effects on CD4 cells after COVID-19. Antigen-specific CD4+ T cells were first expanded with viral peptide pools by the ViraFEST assay and only then sequenced. Investigators separated out CD4+ T cells once around 10 days of culture had passed. Their SARS-CoV-2 infection, verified by PCR, occurred between March and December 2020. Profiled with immunoSEQ multiplex PCR; TCRdb holds only in-frame clones, not every one. This sample yields tens of thousands of clones, of which about three quarters are seen a single time; less than 20% belongs to the top ten. These receptors have no known antigen. This material consisted of CD4+ T cells from PBMCs cultured with SARS-CoV-2 spike peptides, taken before COVID-19 vaccination. The receptor set was obtained from a human donor who had a prior SARS-CoV-2 infection.

The J gene is TRBJ2-2, the V gene TRBV19; TRBD1 matches 7 bases. In germline, CDR1 is LNHDA, CDR2 SQIVND (reference sequence). This CDR3 is 13 amino acids long. The V and J ends lost 9 bases and 5 bases, in that order; junction bases with no gene match: 6. The CDR3 region is CASDNRGTGELFF. For the CDR3, the DNA is TGTGCCAGCGACAACAGGGGAACCGGGGAGCTGTTTTTT. Together with reference TRBV19 and TRBJ2-2, the CDR3 gives the full variable domain: DGGITQSPKYLFRKEGQNVTLSCEQNLNHDAMYWYRQDPGQGLRLIYYSQIVNDFQKGDIAEGYSVSREKKESFPLTVTSAQKNPTAFYLCASDNRGTGELFFGEGSRLTVL.

The rearrangement joins TRBV2 to TRBJ1-6; D might be TRBD1 (5 bases). The CDR3 runs to 13 residues. CDR1 and CDR2 (germline): SNHLY, FYNNEI. Trimming took 8 bases from V and 12 from J, leaving 17 bases between them. The CDR3 here is CASRRGALQPLHF. The CDR3 nucleotides are TGTGCCAGCCGCCGCGGGGCACTTCAACCCCTCCACTTT.

This chain connects TRBV24-1 to TRBJ2-3, with D perhaps TRBD1 (5 bases). Trimming left V 11 bases short and J 7 bases short, with 24 bases between. Germline V gene sequence: CDR1 KGHDR, CDR2 SFDVKD. The CDR3 length is 15 residues. The CDR3 sequence is CASGGRAPQGNTQYF. The CDR3 DNA sequence: TGTGCCAGCGGCGGTAGGGCCCCCCAGGGAAATACGCAGTATTTT.

V is TRBV30 and J is TRBJ2-1; perhaps TRBD1 as D (6 bases). The CDR3 totals 12 residues. The germline V gene encodes CDR1 GTSNPN and CDR2 SVGIG (reference sequence). V lost 1 base to trimming and J lost 12 bases, with 13 bases between them. The DNA for the CDR3 is TGTGCCTGGAGTGCGGTGGGGGCCCTGCAGTTCTTC. Amino acid sequence: CAWSAVGALQFF.

This chain links TRBV28 with TRBJ1-2, with D unclear. Germline CDR1 is MDHEN and CDR2 is SYDVKM. V lost 4 bases and J 1 base, leaving 1 base between the germline ends. The CDR3 extends over 11 amino acids. CDR3 sequence (DNA): TGTGCCAGCAGTTATAACTATGGCTACACCTTC. Protein sequence: CASSYNYGYTF.

J is TRBJ1-2 and V is TRBV2; TRBD1 matches 8 bases. The germline V gene encodes CDR1 SNHLY and CDR2 FYNNEI. The V and J ends lost 2 bases and 8 bases, in that order; junction bases with no gene match: 4. The CDR3 runs to 13 residues. This CDR3 is CASSEQGAPGYTF. The DNA for the CDR3 is TGTGCCAGCAGTGAACAGGGGGCGCCCGGCTACACCTTC.

V gene TRBV9 combines with J gene TRBJ2-7, with a tentative D call TRBD1 (7 bases). The CDR3 totals 13 residues. Germline V gene sequence: CDR1 SGDLS, CDR2 YYNGEE. The CDR3 DNA sequence: TGTCGGGAGCACGGGGACAGAGACTACGAGCAGTACTTC. Protein: CREHGDRDYEQYF.

This clone turned up a few times. The genes are TRBV27 and TRBJ2-7, with 8 bases identical to TRBD2. CDR1 is MNHEY and CDR2 is SMNVEV in the germline V gene (reference sequence). The CDR3 is made up of 16 amino acids. With 6 bases clipped from V and 3 bases from J, the junction kept 13 bases outside the gene matches. The CDR3 here is CASRREASGRNYEQYF. CDR3 DNA: TGTGCCAGCAGACGGGAGGCTAGCGGGCGAAACTACGAGCAGTACTTC.

This sequence joins TRBV12-3 or TRBV12-4 and TRBJ2-1; D remains unclear. Trimming shortened V by 1 base and J by 12 bases, and 13 bases separated the two germline ends. The CDR3 covers 13 residues. Here the CDR3 reads CASSLVATPRQFF. CDR3 bases: TGTGCCAGCAGTTTAGTCGCAACTCCAAGGCAGTTCTTC.

This clone has a handful of counts. The chain employs TRBV11-2 and TRBJ1-6; D unclear. The CDR3 covers 16 residues. Germline V gene lookup returns CDR1 SGHAT and CDR2 FQNNGV. The V end lost 1 base, the J end lost 0 bases, and 7 bases lay between the germline ends. CDR3 coding DNA: TGTGCCAGCAGCTTAGGGCAGGTCTCCTATAATTCACCCCTCCACTTT. Its translation is CASSLGQVSYNSPLHF.

This chain links TRBV7-9 with TRBJ2-5, with 8 nucleotides matching TRBD2. V gave up 6 bases and J gave up 4 bases; unmatched junction bases: 7. CDR3 size: 14 residues. Germline CDR1 is SEHNR and CDR2 is FQNEAQ (reference sequence). CDR3 DNA sequence: TGTGCCAGCAGTACTAGCGGAAGCAGAGAGACCCAGTACTTC. Protein: CASSTSGSRETQYF.

This rearrangement joins TRBV3-1 (or the pseudogene TRBV3-2) to TRBJ1-5; TRBD1 aligns across 9 bases. The V gene's germline CDR1 is LGHDT and CDR2 YNNKEL (reference sequence). CDR3 length equals 14 residues. Unmatched junction bases numbered 3, after V lost 4 bases and J lost 5 bases. The CDR3 loop is CASSPTGGHQPQHF. DNA for the CDR3: TGTGCCAGCAGCCCTACAGGGGGCCATCAGCCCCAGCATTTT.

The chain is built from TRBV2 and TRBJ1-1; D is unclear. Germline CDR1 and CDR2: SNHLY and FYNNEI. The CDR3 length is 13 residues. V dropped 7 bases and J dropped 1 base, with 10 bases sitting between them. CDR3 bases: TGTGCCAGCACTGCGACAAGGAACACTGAAGCTTTCTTT. This encodes CASTATRNTEAFF.

The DNA for the CDR3 is TGTGCCAGCAGCTTAGGGGGCGGAATAACGTCCACAGATACGCAGTATTTT. It encodes CASSLGGGITSTDTQYF. The V and J genes are TRBV7-3 and TRBJ2-3; D is possibly TRBD1 (6 bases). Germline V gene data show CDR1 as SGHTA and CDR2 as FQGTGA. Deletions cut 2 bases from V and 2 bases from J, with 17 bases between. The CDR3 is 17 residues long.

This clone was observed a few times. The chain recombines TRBV27 with TRBJ1-5, with D possibly TRBD1 on 5 matching bases. V lost 6 bases and J 6 bases, leaving 15 bases between the germline ends. Germline-derived CDR1 and CDR2 are MNHEY and SMNVEV (reference sequence). This CDR3 is built from 14 residues. The CDR3 protein is CASSKWDRGQPQHF. The CDR3 DNA reads as TGTGCCAGCAGCAAATGGGACCGAGGTCAGCCCCAGCATTTT.

V is TRBV13 and J is TRBJ1-1; D ambiguous. The V and J ends lost 2 bases and 5 bases respectively, with 18 bases between them. The CDR3 is 16 amino acids. The germline gives CDR1 PRHDT, CDR2 FYEKMQ (reference sequence). The CDR3 DNA sequence: TGTGCCAGCAGCTTACTGCGACACGCCCCGTGGACTGAAGCTTTCTTT. The encoded protein is CASSLLRHAPWTEAFF. Variable domain in full (rest from reference TRBV13 and TRBJ1-1): AAGVIQSPRHLIKEKRETATLKCYPIPRHDTVYWYQQGPGQDPQFLISFYEKMQSDKGSIPDRFSAQQFSDYHSELNMSSLELGDSALYFCASSLLRHAPWTEAFFGQGTRLTVV.

The chain joins TRBV6-5 to TRBJ2-3, with 8 bases matching TRBD1. The ends lost 2 bases at V and 6 bases at J; junction bases unmatched: 10. CDR3 length equals 16 residues. Germline-derived CDR1 and CDR2 are MNHEY and SVGAGI. The CDR3: CASSYLPGQGTDTQYF. As DNA, the CDR3 is TGTGCCAGCAGTTACCTGCCCGGACAGGGAACTGATACGCAGTATTTT.

The chain joins TRBV5-4 to TRBJ1-2; 8 bases match TRBD1. This CDR3 spans 13 amino acids. Germline V CDR1 and CDR2: SGHNT, YYREEE (reference sequence). The junction had 3 bases not matched to a gene; V was cut back by 4 bases and J by 4 bases. The CDR3 loop reads CASSPDRVYGYTF. In DNA, the CDR3 is TGTGCCAGCAGCCCGGACAGGGTCTATGGCTACACCTTC. Full variable domain (outside the CDR3, taken from reference TRBV5-4 and TRBJ1-2): ETGVTQSPTHLIKTRGQQVTLRCSSQSGHNTVSWYQQALGQGPQFIFQYYREEENGRGNFPPRFSGLQFPNYSSELNVNALELDDSALYLCASSPDRVYGYTFGSGTRLTVV.